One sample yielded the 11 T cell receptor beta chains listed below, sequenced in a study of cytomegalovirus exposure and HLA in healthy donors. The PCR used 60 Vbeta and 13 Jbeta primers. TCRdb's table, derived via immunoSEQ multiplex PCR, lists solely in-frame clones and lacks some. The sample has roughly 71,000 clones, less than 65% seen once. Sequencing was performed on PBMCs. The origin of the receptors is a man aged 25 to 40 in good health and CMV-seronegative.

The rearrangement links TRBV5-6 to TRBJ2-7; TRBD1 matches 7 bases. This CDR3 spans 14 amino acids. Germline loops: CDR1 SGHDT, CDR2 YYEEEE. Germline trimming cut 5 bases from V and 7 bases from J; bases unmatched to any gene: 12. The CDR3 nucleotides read TGTGCCAGCAGTATAAGGGGGCTCCCGGGGGAGCAGTACTTC. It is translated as CASSIRGLPGEQYF.

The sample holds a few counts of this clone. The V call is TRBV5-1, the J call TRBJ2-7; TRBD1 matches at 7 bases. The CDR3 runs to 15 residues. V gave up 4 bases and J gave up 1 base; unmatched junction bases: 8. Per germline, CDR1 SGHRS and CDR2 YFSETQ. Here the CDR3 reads CASSPLGTESYEQYF. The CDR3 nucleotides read TGCGCCAGCAGCCCCCTCGGGACAGAATCCTACGAGCAGTACTTC. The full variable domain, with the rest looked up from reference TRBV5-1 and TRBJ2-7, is KAGVTQTPRYLIKTRGQQVTLSCSPISGHRSVSWYQQTPGQGLQFLFEYFSETQRNKGNFPGRFSGRQFSNSRSEMNVSTLELGDSALYLCASSPLGTESYEQYFGPGTRLTVT.

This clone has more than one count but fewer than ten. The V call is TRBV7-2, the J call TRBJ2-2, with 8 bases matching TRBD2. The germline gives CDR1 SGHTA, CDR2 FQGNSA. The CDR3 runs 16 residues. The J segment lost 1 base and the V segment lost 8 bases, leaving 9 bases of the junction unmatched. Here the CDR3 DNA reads TGTGCCAGCCGAATGGCCGGGGGGGTGAACACCGGGGAGCTGTTTTTT. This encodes CASRMAGGVNTGELFF.

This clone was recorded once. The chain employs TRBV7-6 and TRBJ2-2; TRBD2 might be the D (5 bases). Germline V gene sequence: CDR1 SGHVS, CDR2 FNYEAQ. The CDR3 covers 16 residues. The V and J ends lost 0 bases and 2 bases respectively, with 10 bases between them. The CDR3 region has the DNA TGTGCCAGCAGCTTAGCGCGAAGCGGAAACACCGGGGAGCTGTTTTTT. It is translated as CASSLARSGNTGELFF. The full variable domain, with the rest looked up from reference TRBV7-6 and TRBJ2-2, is GAGVSQSPRYKVTKRGQDVALRCDPISGHVSLYWYRQALGQGPEFLTYFNYEAQQDKSGLPNDRFSAERPEGSISTLTIQRTEQRDSAMYRCASSLARSGNTGELFFGEGSRLTVL.

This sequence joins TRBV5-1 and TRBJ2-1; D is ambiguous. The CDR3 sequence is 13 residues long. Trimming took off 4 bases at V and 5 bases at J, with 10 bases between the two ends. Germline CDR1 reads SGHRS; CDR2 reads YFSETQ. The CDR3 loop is CASSSLQDNEQFF. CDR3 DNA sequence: TGCGCCAGCAGCAGCCTGCAGGACAATGAGCAGTTCTTC.

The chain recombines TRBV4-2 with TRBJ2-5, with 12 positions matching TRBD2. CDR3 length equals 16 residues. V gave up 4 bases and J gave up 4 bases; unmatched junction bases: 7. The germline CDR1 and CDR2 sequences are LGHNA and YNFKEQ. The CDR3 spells CASSLLTSGGAETQYF. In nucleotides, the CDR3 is TGTGCCAGCAGCCTGCTGACTAGCGGGGGAGCAGAGACCCAGTACTTC.

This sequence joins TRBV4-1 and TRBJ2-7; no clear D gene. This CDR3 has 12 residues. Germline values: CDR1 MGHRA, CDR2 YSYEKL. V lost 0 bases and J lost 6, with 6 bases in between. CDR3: CASSQDFGEQYF. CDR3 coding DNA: TGCGCCAGCAGCCAAGATTTCGGCGAGCAGTACTTC.

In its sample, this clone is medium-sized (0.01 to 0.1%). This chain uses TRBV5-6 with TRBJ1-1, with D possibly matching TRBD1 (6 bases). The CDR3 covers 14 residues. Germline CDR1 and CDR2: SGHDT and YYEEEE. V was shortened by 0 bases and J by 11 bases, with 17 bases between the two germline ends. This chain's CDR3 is CASSLDWDTPKAFF. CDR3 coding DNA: TGTGCCAGCAGCTTGGACTGGGACACCCCGAAGGCTTTCTTT.

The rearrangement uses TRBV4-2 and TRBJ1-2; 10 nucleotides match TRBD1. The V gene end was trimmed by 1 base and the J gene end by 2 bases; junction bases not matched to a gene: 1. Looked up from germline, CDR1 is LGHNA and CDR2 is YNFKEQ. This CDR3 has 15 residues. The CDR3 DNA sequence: TGTGCCAGCAGCCAAGCGGACAGGGGGAACTATGGCTACACCTTC. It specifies CASSQADRGNYGYTF.

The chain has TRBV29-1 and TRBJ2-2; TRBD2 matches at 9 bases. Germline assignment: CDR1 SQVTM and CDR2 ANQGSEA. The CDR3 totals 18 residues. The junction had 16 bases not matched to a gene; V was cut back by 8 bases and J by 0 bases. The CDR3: CSPGDGTSRKTNTGELFF. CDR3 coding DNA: TGCAGCCCCGGGGACGGGACTAGCAGAAAGACGAACACCGGGGAGCTGTTTTTT.

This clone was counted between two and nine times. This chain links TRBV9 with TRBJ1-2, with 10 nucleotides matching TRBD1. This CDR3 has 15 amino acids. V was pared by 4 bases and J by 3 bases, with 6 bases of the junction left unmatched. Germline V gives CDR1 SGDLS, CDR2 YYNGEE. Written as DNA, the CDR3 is TGTGCCAGCAGCATCGGGGACAGGGGTGACTATGGCTACACCTTC. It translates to CASSIGDRGDYGYTF.